The text below deals with one T cell receptor beta chain. This clonotype was observed many times. The antigen it binds to is not known. Base qualities are missing; no much larger clone stands one base away. V is shortened by 4 bases, J by 7 bases, and the region joining them spans 10 bases. The CDR3 numbers 13 residues from cysteine through phenylalanine. Only the CDR3 DNA stays, 39 bases, in frame from base 1. CDR1 and CDR2 were assigned from the germline V gene as KGHDR and SFDVKD. The library was made by 5' RACE. Instrument on record: NextSeq 500. The TCR library protocol attached unique molecular identifiers to individual cDNA molecules to correct for sequencing error and PCR bias. TCR alpha and beta chains were both sequenced, and the abundances of alpha and beta sequences in each sample were closely correlated with each other. Per the source publication's procedure: Decombinator V4 was used to perform V gene, J gene and CDR3 annotation of TCR sequences. TCRs were defined as expanded if a significant change between any two time points was detected under a Poisson model with p below 0.0001. TCR abundances were normalised to the total number of TCRs sequenced in each sample and reported as counts per million. MAIT TCRs were defined by TRAV1-2 paired with TRAJ12, TRAJ20 or TRAJ33, and iNKT TCRs by TRAV10 paired with TRAJ18. A search of VDJdb, accessed on 1 November 2021, was run for TCRs annotated to CMV, EBV and SARS-CoV-2, with TCRs annotated for multiple antigens excluded. The public reads were quality trimmed at Q25 with fastp and then assembled into clones with MiXCR by TCRdb, keeping productive beta chains. Identical CDR3 protein sequences are pooled into one entry, listed with their most common genes and DNA. TCRdb, not the authors, supplied the V and J calls. The sample table records 35,000 to 45,000 distinct CDR3 sequences; 5% to 6.5% of these occur just once. The top ten clonotypes cover around 7.7% of the sample.

This entry is derived from a study of early T cells in non-severe SARS-CoV-2 infection (dated by TCRdb to about 2021). Notes on the research overall: Because TCR sequencing was done on bulk RNA from unsorted whole blood, the alpha and beta chains could not be paired. Broad study findings and their caveats: Matching against VDJdb was skewed toward anti-spike CD8 responses, likely underestimated virus-specific expansions, and missed private and CD4 specificities.

This was a case-control study nested in a cohort of healthcare workers in London, UK, who had nasopharyngeal swab PCR tests and blood samples taken every week. Healthcare workers were recruited during the week of the UK lockdown, between 23 and 31 March 2020, and followed weekly for up to about 16 weeks. The clonotype comes from an adult who was a healthcare worker with PCR-confirmed SARS-CoV-2 infection or an uninfected control (not recorded which). Recombination connected TRBV24-1 to TRBJ1-5, with the D gene not clear enough to name. Sequencing used whole blood, obtained at baseline. The bases are TGTGCCACCAGTGACCTGGACTCACAGCCCCAGCATTTT. Its protein reads: CATSDLDSQPQHF.